This TCR beta chain was sequenced in a study of Ad26.COV2.S vaccination and SARS-CoV-2 variants. Whole-study findings and limits: Greater spike-specific TCR breadth was seen in vaccine recipients than in placebo recipients. The TCR breadth and depth analyses may have understated or missed part of the total T cell responses.

Concerning this clone: Its antigen is unknown.

The V gene's germline CDR1 is KGHSH and CDR2 LQKENI. CDR3 length: 15 residues. V was clipped by 3 bases and J by 4 bases, with 15 bases between them. Sequencing used immunoSEQ multiplex PCR; TCRdb keeps in-frame clones, though not all of them. The sample lists about 430,000 clones, about nine tenths occurring once. The treatment: 19 received Ad26.COV2.S at low or high dose, single or two shots; 5 received placebo; per-sample allocation not given. Sampling was done on day 63 after the first vaccine or placebo injection. V is TRBV18 and J is TRBJ1-1; the D is unclear. The sequence was collected from a person aged 18-65 years who received the Ad26.COV2.S COVID-19 vaccine or a placebo. Sample: peripheral blood, taken in a trial of Ad26.COV2.S vaccine versus placebo. This CDR3 is CASSPLGLGVTEAFF. The DNA for the CDR3 is TGTGCCAGCTCACCTTTAGGGTTAGGTGTCACTGAAGCTTTCTTT.